Listed here are 7 T cell receptor beta chains from one sample, sequenced in a study of T-cell reconstitution after alpha-beta-depleted transplantation in children. Unique molecular identifiers were incorporated during preparation of the TCRbeta library. From the PCR reads, TCRdb called clonotypes with MiXCR, one entry per CDR3 protein. This sample has 300,000 to 400,000 distinct CDR3 sequences; roughly 15% occur once, and the top ten carry approximately 44%. Sample: PBMCs, mostly from graft donor cells, taken 360 days after TCRalphabeta/CD19-depleted stem cell transplant. The receptors were gathered from a male patient aged 2-15 years who had a stem cell transplant for acute lymphoblastic leukemia, so the T cells may come from the graft donor.

There are a few counts of this clonotype. V usage is TRBV4-2 and J usage is TRBJ2-1; 7 bases line up with TRBD2. With V trimmed by 0 bases and J by 4 bases, 9 bases remained unmatched. CDR1 and CDR2 from the germline V gene are LGHNA and YNFKEQ. The CDR3 totals 17 residues. CDR3 nucleotide sequence: TGTGCCAGCAGCCAAGATGGGAGGGGCCCCCGTTACAATGAGCAGTTCTTC. Translated, it gives CASSQDGRGPRYNEQFF.

This sequence joins TRBV4-1 and TRBJ1-6; D unresolved. CDR3 length: 15 amino acids. The germline V gene has CDR1 MGHRA and CDR2 YSYEKL. V was clipped by 4 bases and J by 10 bases, with 17 bases between them. The CDR3 here is CASSPQFLGRSPLHF. The CDR3 DNA follows: TGCGCCAGCAGCCCGCAATTCTTGGGGAGGTCACCCCTCCACTTT.

The V call is TRBV6-5, the J call TRBJ2-5; TRBD1 matches at 9 bases. The CDR3 extends over 15 amino acids. V shed 6 bases, J shed 5 bases, and the junction held 10 bases outside the gene matches. CDR1 and CDR2 (germline): MNHEY, SVGAGI. DNA of the CDR3: TGTGCCAGCAGGGGGGGACAGGGATGGCGGGAGACCCAGTACTTC. Translated: CASRGGQGWRETQYF.

This clonotype was detected a few times. This sequence joins TRBV12-3 or TRBV12-4 and TRBJ2-1, with 8 positions matching TRBD2. The CDR3 length is 16 residues. With V trimmed by 7 bases and J by 4 bases, 12 bases remained unmatched. CDR3 protein: CASTSTTSGTYNEQFF. DNA for the CDR3: TGTGCCAGCACCTCCACCACTAGCGGAACTTACAATGAGCAGTTCTTC.

This clonotype appeared a few times. This rearrangement joins TRBV28 to TRBJ2-1; 9 positions agree with TRBD1. Trimming took 8 bases from V and 4 from J; bases not matched to a gene: 12. CDR1 MDHEN and CDR2 SYDVKM come from the germline V gene. The CDR3 is 16 amino acids. The CDR3 loop is CASLGFRDRVYNEQFF. The CDR3 region has the DNA TGTGCCAGCCTTGGGTTCCGGGACAGGGTTTACAATGAGCAGTTCTTC.

This sequence joins TRBV20-1 and TRBJ2-3; 7 bases match TRBD1. Per germline, CDR1 DFQATT and CDR2 SNEGSKA (reference sequence). This CDR3 comprises 16 residues. V was clipped by 3 bases and J by 3 bases; unmatched bases: 12. In DNA, the CDR3 is TGCAGTGCTAGCACCGTACAGGGGCTCGGGACAGATACGCAGTATTTT. Its protein is CSASTVQGLGTDTQYF.

This rearrangement joins TRBV5-1 to TRBJ2-3, with 9 bases aligning to TRBD1. The germline CDR1 and CDR2 sequences are SGHRS and YFSETQ. The CDR3 has 15 amino acids. V dropped 3 bases and J dropped 6; count of bases not matched to a gene: 8. CDR3 sequence (DNA): TGCGCCAGCAGCTGGACCTCGGACAGGGGTGATACGCAGTATTTT. It specifies CASSWTSDRGDTQYF. Combining the CDR3 with reference TRBV5-1 and TRBJ2-3 gives the whole variable domain KAGVTQTPRYLIKTRGQQVTLSCSPISGHRSVSWYQQTPGQGLQFLFEYFSETQRNKGNFPGRFSGRQFSNSRSEMNVSTLELGDSALYLCASSWTSDRGDTQYFGPGTRLTVL.